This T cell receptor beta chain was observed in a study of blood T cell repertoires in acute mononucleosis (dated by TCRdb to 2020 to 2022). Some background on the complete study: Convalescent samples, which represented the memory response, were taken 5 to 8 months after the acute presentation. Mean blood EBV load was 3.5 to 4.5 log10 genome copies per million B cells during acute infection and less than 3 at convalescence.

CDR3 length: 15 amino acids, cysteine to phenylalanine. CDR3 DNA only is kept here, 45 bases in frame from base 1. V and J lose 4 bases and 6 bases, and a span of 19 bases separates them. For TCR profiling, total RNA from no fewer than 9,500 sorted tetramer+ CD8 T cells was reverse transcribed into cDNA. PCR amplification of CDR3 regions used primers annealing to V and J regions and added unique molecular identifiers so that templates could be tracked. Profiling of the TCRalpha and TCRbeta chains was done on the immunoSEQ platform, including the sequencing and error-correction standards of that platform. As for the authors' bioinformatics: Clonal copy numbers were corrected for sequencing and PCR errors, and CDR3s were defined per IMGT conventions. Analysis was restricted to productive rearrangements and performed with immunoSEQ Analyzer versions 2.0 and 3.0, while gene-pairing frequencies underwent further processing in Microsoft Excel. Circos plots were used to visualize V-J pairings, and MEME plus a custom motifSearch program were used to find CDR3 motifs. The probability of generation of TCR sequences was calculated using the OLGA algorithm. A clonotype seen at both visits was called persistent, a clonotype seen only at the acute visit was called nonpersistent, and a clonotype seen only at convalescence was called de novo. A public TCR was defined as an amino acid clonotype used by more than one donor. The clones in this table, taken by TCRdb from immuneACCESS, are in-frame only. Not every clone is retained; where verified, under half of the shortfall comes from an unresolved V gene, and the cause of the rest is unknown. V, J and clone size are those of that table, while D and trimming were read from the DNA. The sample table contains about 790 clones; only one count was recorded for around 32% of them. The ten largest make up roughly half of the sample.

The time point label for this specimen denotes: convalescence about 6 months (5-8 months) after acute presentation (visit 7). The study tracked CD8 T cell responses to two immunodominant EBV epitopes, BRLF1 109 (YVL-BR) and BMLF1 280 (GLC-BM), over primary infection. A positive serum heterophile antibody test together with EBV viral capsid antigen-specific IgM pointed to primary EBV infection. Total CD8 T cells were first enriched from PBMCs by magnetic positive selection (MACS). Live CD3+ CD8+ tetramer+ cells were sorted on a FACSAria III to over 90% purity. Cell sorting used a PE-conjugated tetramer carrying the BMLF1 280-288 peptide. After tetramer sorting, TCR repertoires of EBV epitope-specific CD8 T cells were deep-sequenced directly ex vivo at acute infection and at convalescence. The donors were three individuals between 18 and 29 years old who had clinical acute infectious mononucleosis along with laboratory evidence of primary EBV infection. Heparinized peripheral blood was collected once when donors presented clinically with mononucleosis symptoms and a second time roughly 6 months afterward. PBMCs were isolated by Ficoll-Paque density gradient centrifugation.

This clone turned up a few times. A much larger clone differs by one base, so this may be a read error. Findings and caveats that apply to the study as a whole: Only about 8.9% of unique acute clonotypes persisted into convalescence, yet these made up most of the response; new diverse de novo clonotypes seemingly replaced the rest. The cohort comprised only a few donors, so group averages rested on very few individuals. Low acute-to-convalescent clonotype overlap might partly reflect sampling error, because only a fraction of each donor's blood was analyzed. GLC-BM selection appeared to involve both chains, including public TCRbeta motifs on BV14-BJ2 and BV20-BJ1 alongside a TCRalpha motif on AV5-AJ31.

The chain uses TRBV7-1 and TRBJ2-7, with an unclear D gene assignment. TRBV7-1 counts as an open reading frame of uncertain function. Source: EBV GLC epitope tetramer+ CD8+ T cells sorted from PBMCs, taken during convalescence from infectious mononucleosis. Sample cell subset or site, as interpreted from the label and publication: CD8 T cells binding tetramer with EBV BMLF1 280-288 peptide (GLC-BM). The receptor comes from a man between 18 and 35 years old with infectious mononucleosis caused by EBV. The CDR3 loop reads CASSLSSVGRLEQYF. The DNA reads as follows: TGTGCCAGCAGCTTAAGTTCTGTGGGTAGACTCGAGCAGTACTTC.